The 8 T cell receptor beta chains below all came from one sample that was sequenced in a study of blood T cell repertoires in COVID-19. Clones were sequenced by immunoSEQ multiplex PCR, and TCRdb holds only the in-frame ones, with some missing. The sample has over 200,000 clones, roughly 84% seen once. Specimen: peripheral blood. Receptors originate from a man over 45 with active or convalescent COVID-19.

The rearrangement joins TRBV27 to TRBJ2-4, with a weak D call TRBD1 (5 bases). This CDR3 contains 15 residues. Germline CDR1 reads MNHEY; CDR2 reads SMNVEV (reference sequence). V was pared by 2 bases and J by 3 bases, with 11 bases between. Here the CDR3 reads CASSLMGPDKNIQYF. CDR3 nucleotide sequence: TGTGCCAGCAGTTTAATGGGGCCCGACAAAAACATTCAGTACTTC.

This chain links TRBV19 with TRBJ1-1, with D tentatively TRBD1 (6 bases). Trimming shortened V by 3 bases and J by 3 bases, and 23 bases separated the two germline ends. Germline lookup yields CDR1 LNHDA and CDR2 SQIVND (reference sequence). The CDR3 length is 18 residues. Here the CDR3 reads CASSIEGTIEGHYTEAFF. The CDR3 DNA is TGTGCCAGTAGTATTGAAGGGACAATCGAGGGGCACTACACTGAAGCTTTCTTT.

In DNA, the CDR3 is TGCGCCAGCAGCTTGGCCGGGACAGGGCAAAACGAGCAGTACTTC. Encoded protein: CASSLAGTGQNEQYF. The rearrangement uses TRBV5-1 and TRBJ2-7; 9 nucleotides match TRBD1. The CDR3 consists of 15 residues. Trimming cost V 0 bases and J 5 bases; bases outside gene matches: 6. Germline V gene lookup returns CDR1 SGHRS and CDR2 YFSETQ.

The chain links TRBV19 to TRBJ1-5, with D perhaps TRBD1 (5 bases). V was clipped by 6 bases and J by 4 bases, with 13 bases between them. The CDR3 runs to 14 residues. CDR1 LNHDA and CDR2 SQIVND come from the germline V gene (reference sequence). The CDR3 reads CASSPTNRNQPQHF. The CDR3 DNA follows: TGTGCCAGTAGCCCCACCAACAGGAATCAGCCCCAGCATTTT.

This sequence joins TRBV19 and TRBJ2-1; 7 nucleotides line up with TRBD1. The trim removed 7 bases at V and 0 bases at J, leaving 6 bases unmatched. This CDR3 region has 15 residues. Germline loops: CDR1 LNHDA, CDR2 SQIVND (reference sequence). The CDR3 DNA follows: TGTGCCAGTAATTCGGGACAGAGCTCCTACAATGAGCAGTTCTTC. It encodes CASNSGQSSYNEQFF.

The chain uses TRBV6-2 or TRBV6-3 and TRBJ1-5; D is perhaps TRBD1 (5 bases). Germline lookup yields CDR1 MNHEY and CDR2 SVGEGT. Deletions cut 2 bases from V and 0 bases from J, with 5 bases between. The CDR3 is made up of 14 amino acids. The CDR3: CASSYRGSNQPQHF. The CDR3 DNA reads as TGTGCCAGCAGTTACAGGGGTAGCAATCAGCCCCAGCATTTT.

The sample holds one count of this clone. This chain uses TRBV2 with TRBJ1-4; 12 bases fit TRBD1. The V gene's germline CDR1 is SNHLY and CDR2 FYNNEI. The CDR3 totals 16 residues. Trimming cost V 6 bases and J 4 bases; bases outside gene matches: 6. The CDR3 region is CASRTGTGGNNEKLFF. CDR3 nucleotide sequence: TGTGCCAGCAGAACCGGGACAGGGGGCAATAATGAAAAACTGTTTTTT.

The chain is built from TRBV5-4 and TRBJ2-5; 9 nucleotides align to TRBD2. From germline, CDR1 is SGHNT and CDR2 YYREEE (reference sequence). Trimming at V came to 4 bases and at J to 2 bases, leaving 3 bases not matched to a gene. This CDR3 is built from 14 residues. DNA of the CDR3: TGTGCCAGCAGCCGGACTAGCGAACAAGAGACCCAGTACTTC. Its translation: CASSRTSEQETQYF.